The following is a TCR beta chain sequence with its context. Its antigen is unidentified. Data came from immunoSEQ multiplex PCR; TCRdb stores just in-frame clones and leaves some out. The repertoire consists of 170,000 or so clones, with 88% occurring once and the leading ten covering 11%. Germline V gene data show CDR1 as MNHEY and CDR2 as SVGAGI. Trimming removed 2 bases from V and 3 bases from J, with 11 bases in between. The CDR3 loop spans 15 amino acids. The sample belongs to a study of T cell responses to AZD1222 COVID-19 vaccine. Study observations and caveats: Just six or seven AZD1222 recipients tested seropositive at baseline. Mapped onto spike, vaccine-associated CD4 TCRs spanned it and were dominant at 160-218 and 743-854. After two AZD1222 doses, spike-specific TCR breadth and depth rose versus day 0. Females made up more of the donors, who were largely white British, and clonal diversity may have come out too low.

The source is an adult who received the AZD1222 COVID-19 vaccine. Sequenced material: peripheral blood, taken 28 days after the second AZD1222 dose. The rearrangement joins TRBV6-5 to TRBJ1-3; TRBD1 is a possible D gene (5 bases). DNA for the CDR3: TGTGCCAGCAGTTACACGGGGGGAATTGGAAACACCATATATTTT. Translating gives CASSYTGGIGNTIYF.